The following is a TCR beta chain sequence with its context. The data originate from a study of neurological immune-mediated disorders. Germline assignment: CDR1 MNHEY and CDR2 SVGEGT. With V trimmed by 6 bases and J by 8 bases, 10 bases remained unmatched. The CDR3 contains 14 residues. TCRdb processed the 5' RACE reads anew with MiXCR; each CDR3 protein has one entry. The table lists tens of thousands of distinct CDR3 sequences, more than 5% of them singletons. Material: CD4+ T cells from blood. This receptor was obtained from a woman in her thirties or forties in good health. The chain has TRBV6-2 or TRBV6-3 and TRBJ1-5; 7 bases map to TRBD1. The CDR3 DNA reads TGTGCCAGCAGAAAATCAGGGGGTGGAGAGCCCCAGCATTTT. Encoded protein: CASRKSGGGEPQHF.